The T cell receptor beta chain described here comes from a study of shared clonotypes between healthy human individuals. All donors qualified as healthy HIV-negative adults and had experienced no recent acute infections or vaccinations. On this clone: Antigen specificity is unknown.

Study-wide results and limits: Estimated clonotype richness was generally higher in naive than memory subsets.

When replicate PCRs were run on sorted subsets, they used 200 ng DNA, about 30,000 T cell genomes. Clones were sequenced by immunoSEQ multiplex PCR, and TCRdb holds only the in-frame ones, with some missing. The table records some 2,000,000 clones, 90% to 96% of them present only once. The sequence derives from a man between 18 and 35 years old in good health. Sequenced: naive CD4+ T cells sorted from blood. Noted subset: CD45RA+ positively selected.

This CDR3 is CASSLAWTEAFF. As DNA, the CDR3 is TGTGCCAGCAGCTTAGCATGGACTGAAGCTTTCTTT. The J gene is TRBJ1-1, the V gene TRBV11-2; D gene uncertain. The CDR3 runs 12 residues. Germline CDR1 is SGHAT and CDR2 is FQNNGV. Trimming cost V 1 base and J 5 bases, with 5 bases left between them.